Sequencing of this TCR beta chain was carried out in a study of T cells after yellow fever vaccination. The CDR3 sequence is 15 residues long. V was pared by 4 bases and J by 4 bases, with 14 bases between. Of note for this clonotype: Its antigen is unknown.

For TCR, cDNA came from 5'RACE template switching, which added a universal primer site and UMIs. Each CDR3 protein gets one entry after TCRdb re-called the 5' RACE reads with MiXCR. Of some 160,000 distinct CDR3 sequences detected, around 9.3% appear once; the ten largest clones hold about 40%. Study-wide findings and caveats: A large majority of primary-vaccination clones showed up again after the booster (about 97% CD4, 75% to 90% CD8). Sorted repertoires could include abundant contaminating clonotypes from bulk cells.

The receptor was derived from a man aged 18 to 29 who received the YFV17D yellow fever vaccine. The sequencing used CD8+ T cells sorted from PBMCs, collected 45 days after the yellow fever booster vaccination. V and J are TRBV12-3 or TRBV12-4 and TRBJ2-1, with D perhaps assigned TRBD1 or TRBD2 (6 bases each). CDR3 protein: CASSSVGGPYNEQFF. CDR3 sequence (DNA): TGTGCCAGCAGTTCGGTAGGGGGGCCGTACAATGAGCAGTTCTTC.